The rows below give T cell receptor beta chains drawn from one sample of a study of PD-L1 blockade in urothelial cancer. Profiled with immunoSEQ multiplex PCR; TCRdb holds only in-frame clones, not every one. The sample includes around 56,000 clones, approximately 86% of them seen just once. This specimen was PBMCs, taken around atezolizumab (anti-PD-L1) treatment. The receptors were gathered from a man aged 50 or older with urothelial cancer. Each CDR3 is given with its conserved first and last residue. D genes are given only for firm matches. Clone size appears in some rows only: once, few, many, or a class for an expanded clone.

clone_size | d_call | j_call | v_call | cdr3_nt | cdr3_aa
. | TRBD1 | TRBJ2-2 | TRBV18 | TGTGCCAGCTCACTTGGACAGGTTGGAGGCGGGGAGCTGTTTTTT | CASSLGQVGGGELFF
. | TRBD1 | TRBJ1-2 | TRBV5-4 | TGTGCCAGCAGTCTTTCAGGACAGGGGCTCTATGGCTACACCTTC | CASSLSGQGLYGYTF
. | . | TRBJ1-4 | TRBV30 | TGTGCCTGGAGTCGGGACACCAGCACTGAAAAACTGTTTTTT | CAWSRDTSTEKLFF
. | . | TRBJ1-2 | TRBV18 | TGTGCCAGCTCCCCTGGAGGGGATCGTGGCTACACCTTC | CASSPGGDRGYTF
. | . | TRBJ2-1 | TRBV9 | TGTGCCAGCAGCCGGAGTCAGCGGTTGAATGAGCAGTTCTTC | CASSRSQRLNEQFF
. | . | TRBJ1-4 | TRBV4-2 | TGTGCCAGCAGCAAGGGGAGGGGAGATGAAAAACTGTTTTTT | CASSKGRGDEKLFF
. | TRBD2 | TRBJ2-7 | TRBV23-1 | TGCGCCAGCAGTCAATCGCTGGGACTAGCGGGGGGTTACGAGCAGTACTTC | CASSQSLGLAGGYEQYF
. | . | TRBJ1-1 | TRBV28 | TGTGCCAGCAGTTCTCGAGGGGGATACACTGAAGCTTTCTTT | CASSSRGGYTEAFF
. | . | TRBJ2-7 | TRBV2 | TGTGCCAGCATACGGACATCATACGAGCAGTACTTC | CASIRTSYEQYF
. | . | TRBJ1-5 | TRBV4-1 | TGCGCCAGCAGCCGGGAGTGGGATCAGCCCCAGCATTTT | CASSREWDQPQHF
. | TRBD1 | TRBJ1-6 | TRBV7-8 | TGTGCCAGCAGCCCCAGGGACAGGGTGTCTTATAATTCACCCCTCCACTTT | CASSPRDRVSYNSPLHF
. | TRBD1 | TRBJ2-5 | TRBV5-4 | TGTGCCAGCACTCCCAGAGGGGGCCAGCAAGAGACCCAGTACTTC | CASTPRGGQQETQYF
. | . | TRBJ1-3 | TRBV6-6 | TGTGCCAGCAGTTCCCGACTCCCCTCTGGAAACACCATATATTTT | CASSSRLPSGNTIYF
. | . | TRBJ2-3 | TRBV27 | TGTGCCAGCAGTCCGACAGGTCCAGATACGCAGTATTTT | CASSPTGPDTQYF
. | . | TRBJ1-3 | TRBV6-1 | TGTGCCAGCAGTGAACGCCCGGGGGACTCTGGAAACACCATATATTTT | CASSERPGDSGNTIYF
once | TRBD2 | TRBJ2-2 | TRBV7-3 | TGTGCCAGCAGCTTAATTGCTAGCGGGAGGGCCCGGAACACCGGGGAGCTGTTTTTT | CASSLIASGRARNTGELFF
. | . | TRBJ1-4 | TRBV7-9 | TGTGCCAGCAGCTTGGCAGGCGATGAAAAACTGTTTTTT | CASSLAGDEKLFF
. | . | TRBJ2-7 | TRBV5-6 | TGTGCCAGCAGCTTGGACGGGAGCTCCTACGAGCAGTACTTC | CASSLDGSSYEQYF
. | . | TRBJ2-7 | TRBV15 | TGTGCCACCAGCAGAGCTACCGGTTACGAGCAGTACTTC | CATSRATGYEQYF
once | . | TRBJ1-6 | TRBV9 | TGTGCCAGCAGCTCCTACCTAGATCAAGCCCTCCACTTT | CASSSYLDQALHF
. | TRBD2 | TRBJ2-3 | TRBV4-2 | TGTGCCAGCAGCCACGGCCCTAGCGGTCGGGAGAGAGATACGCAGTATTTT | CASSHGPSGRERDTQYF
. | . | TRBJ1-1 | TRBV28 | TGTGCCAGCGGTTCGGGGGACACTGAAGCTTTCTTT | CASGSGDTEAFF
. | . | TRBJ2-7 | TRBV6-6 | TGTGCCAGCAGTTACCCCGGGAGCGTAGGCTACGAGCAGTACTTC | CASSYPGSVGYEQYF
. | . | TRBJ2-7 | TRBV7-3 | TGTGCCAGCAGCTATCGTAGCGGCTTCTCCTACGAGCAGTACTTC | CASSYRSGFSYEQYF
once | . | TRBJ2-3 | TRBV6-1 | TGTGCCACAGGGGAGGGTAGCACAGATACGCAGTATTTT | CATGEGSTDTQYF
. | TRBD1 | TRBJ2-7 | TRBV28 | TGTGCCAGCAGTTTACCCGGGACAGGGGGAGACGAGCAGTACTTC | CASSLPGTGGDEQYF
. | TRBD1 | TRBJ1-4 | TRBV7-9 | TGTGCCAGCAGCCGGTCCTCCGGGACAGATGAAAAACTGTTTTTT | CASSRSSGTDEKLFF
. | TRBD2 | TRBJ2-5 | TRBV28 | TGTGCCAGCAGCAAACTAGCGGCGGGGCGGGAGACCCAGTACTTC | CASSKLAAGRETQYF
once | . | TRBJ2-7 | TRBV14 | TGTGCCAGCAGTCCGCGGGCCCCTTACGAGCAGTACTTC | CASSPRAPYEQYF
. | . | TRBJ1-5 | TRBV15 | TGTGCCACCAGCAGAGATGCGCGGGCCCAGCATTTT | CATSRDARAQHF
. | . | TRBJ1-4 | TRBV19 | TGTGCCAGTAGTCTCCGGGAAAAACTGTTTTTT | CASSLREKLFF
. | . | TRBJ1-1 | TRBV28 | TGTGCCAGCAGTTTCCAGGGTTTAGGCGCTTTCTTT | CASSFQGLGAFF
. | . | TRBJ2-3 | TRBV5-4 | TGTGCCAGCAGCTTGGAAGGACTACGTGCAGATACGCAGTATTTT | CASSLEGLRADTQYF
. | . | TRBJ1-6 | TRBV30 | TGTGCCTGGAGTGACAGGACCTATAATTCACCCCTCCACTTT | CAWSDRTYNSPLHF
. | TRBD2 | TRBJ2-3 | TRBV5-1 | TGCGCCAGCAGCCGTATAGCGGGGGGCCTAAGCACAGATACGCAGTATTTT | CASSRIAGGLSTDTQYF
. | TRBD2 | TRBJ2-3 | TRBV2 | TGTGCCAGCACCCCGACTAGCGGGGGCACAGATACGCAGTATTTT | CASTPTSGGTDTQYF
. | . | TRBJ2-1 | TRBV9 | TGTGCCAGCAGCGCCAACCTAGGATCATCTGAGCAGTTCTTC | CASSANLGSSEQFF
. | . | TRBJ2-7 | TRBV19 | TGTGCCAGTAGTGCGGGGCTAGTAGATAAGCAGTACTTC | CASSAGLVDKQYF
. | . | TRBJ2-2 | TRBV2 | TGTGCCACCCGACGTCGGTCGGGAGACACCGGGGAGCTGTTTTTT | CATRRRSGDTGELFF
. | . | TRBJ2-5 | TRBV28 | TGTGCCAGCAGTCGGCGACTTACGTACCAAGAGACCCAGTACTTC | CASSRRLTYQETQYF
once | . | TRBJ2-1 | TRBV21-1 | TGTGCCAGCAGCCTACGGGGGGCCTTTAGTTATAATGAGCAGTTCTTC | CASSLRGAFSYNEQFF
. | TRBD2 | TRBJ2-3 | TRBV11-3 | TGTGCCAGCAGCTTAGGACTAGCGGGAGGAGATACGCAGTATTTT | CASSLGLAGGDTQYF
. | TRBD1 | TRBJ2-1 | TRBV2 | TGTGCCAGCAGTCGGCAGGGGGTCAATGAGCAGTTCTTC | CASSRQGVNEQFF
. | . | TRBJ2-2 | TRBV5-6 | TGTGCCAGCAACATCCGCCGGGAAAAAAACACCGGGGAGCTGTTTTTT | CASNIRREKNTGELFF
once | TRBD1 | TRBJ2-1 | TRBV5-1 | TGCGCCAGCAGCTTGATGGGGACAGGTAACTTTAGGCAGTTCTTC | CASSLMGTGNFRQFF
. | TRBD2 | TRBJ2-3 | TRBV5-4 | TGTGCCAGCGGACTAGCGGGATCAGATACGCAGTATTTT | CASGLAGSDTQYF
. | TRBD2 | TRBJ2-7 | TRBV30 | TGTGCCTGGAGTCTAAAGCGGGAGGTCTACGAGCAGTACTTC | CAWSLKREVYEQYF
once | . | TRBJ1-2 | TRBV28 | TGTGCCAGCAGTTTATGGGGGCGCGGTGGCTACACCTTC | CASSLWGRGGYTF
. | TRBD2 | TRBJ2-1 | TRBV27 | TGTGCCAGCAGTTCGCAAGAGGGACTAGCCTCCTACAATGAGCAGTTCTTC | CASSSQEGLASYNEQFF
. | TRBD1 | TRBJ2-2 | TRBV7-9 | TGTGCCAGCAGCTCCACAGGACAGGGCAACACCGGGGAGCTGTTTTTT | CASSSTGQGNTGELFF
. | . | TRBJ2-2 | TRBV2 | TGTGCCAGCAGTGTTTGGAGTCAGGGCAACACCGGGGAGCTGTTTTTT | CASSVWSQGNTGELFF
. | . | TRBJ1-1 | TRBV19 | TGTGCCAGTACTCTCGACGGACGAGGGACTGAAGCTTTCTTT | CASTLDGRGTEAFF
. | TRBD1 | TRBJ2-7 | TRBV10-3 | TGTGCCACTTTCGACAGGGTGGGTGAGCAGTACTTC | CATFDRVGEQYF
. | TRBD1 | TRBJ2-7 | TRBV7-8 | TGTGCCAGCAGCTCCAAGGGAGGGACAGGGCTTCGCGAGCAGTACTTC | CASSSKGGTGLREQYF
. | . | TRBJ1-6 | TRBV7-3 | TGTGCCAGCAGCTTAATGGGGCAGGGTGCACCCCTCCACTTT | CASSLMGQGAPLHF
. | . | TRBJ2-7 | TRBV5-5 | TGTGCCAGCAGCTTCCTCATGAGCTCCTACGAGCAGTACTTC | CASSFLMSSYEQYF
. | . | TRBJ2-3 | TRBV7-2 | TGTGCCAGCAGCTTAGCGCGGACATCTGCCACAGATACGCAGTATTTT | CASSLARTSATDTQYF
. | TRBD2 | TRBJ2-5 | TRBV7-9 | TGTGCCAGCAGCTTAACCCTAGCGGAGGCCCAGTACTTC | CASSLTLAEAQYF
. | TRBD1 | TRBJ2-2 | TRBV5-1 | TGCGCCAGCCGCCGGGGACAGGGGGTGCCGAACACCGGGGAGCTGTTTTTT | CASRRGQGVPNTGELFF